These 7 T cell receptor beta chains share one sample of origin, sequenced in a study of blood T cell repertoires in COVID-19. Libraries were prepared by immunoSEQ multiplex PCR; TCRdb keeps only in-frame clonotypes and omits some of them. The sample holds around 310,000 clones, roughly 90% seen once. Sequenced material: peripheral blood. The receptors were sampled from a woman between 40 and 50 years old with COVID-19, enrolled during active disease.

V usage is TRBV7-2 and J usage is TRBJ2-5; D remains unclear. Between the trimmed V and J ends, which lost 0 bases and 5 bases, there was a span of 19 bases. CDR3 size: 17 residues. Germline V gene data show CDR1 as SGHTA and CDR2 as FQGNSA. CDR3 loop: CASSLASRLDLRETQYF. DNA for the CDR3: TGTGCCAGCAGCTTAGCATCCCGATTAGACCTGAGGGAGACCCAGTACTTC.

This sequence joins TRBV6-2 or TRBV6-3 and TRBJ1-6; the match to TRBD1 covers 8 bases. The germline gives CDR1 MNHEY, CDR2 SVGEGT. This CDR3 has 15 residues. After removal of 6 bases from V and 10 bases from J, the junction contained 11 bases not matched to a gene. Written as DNA, the CDR3 is TGTGCCAGCAGCTATCGCGGGACAGGAAAATCACCCCTCCACTTT. Its translation is CASSYRGTGKSPLHF.

This clone occurred a few times. This chain links TRBV7-3 with TRBJ2-2; 15 nucleotides line up with TRBD2. This CDR3 is built from 23 residues. The J segment lost 1 base and the V segment lost 1 base, leaving 16 bases of the junction unmatched. The germline gives CDR1 SGHTA, CDR2 FQGTGA. CDR3 amino acids: CASSLNRRVRTSGGAWNTGELFF. The CDR3 region has the DNA TGTGCCAGCAGCTTAAATCGCCGGGTCCGGACTAGCGGGGGGGCCTGGAACACCGGGGAGCTGTTTTTT.

V and J are TRBV10-3 and TRBJ2-2; TRBD1 might be the D (6 bases). This CDR3 comprises 14 residues. The V and J ends lost 6 bases and 1 base respectively, with 9 bases between them. Per germline, CDR1 ENHRY and CDR2 SYGVKD. DNA of the CDR3: TGTGCCATCAGCCCGGGACAGAACACCGGGGAGCTGTTTTTT. Protein sequence: CAISPGQNTGELFF.

This clone was found once. The chain employs TRBV5-6 and TRBJ2-7, with D maybe TRBD1 (6 bases). The length of the CDR3 is 14 residues. V was trimmed by 4 bases and J by 3 bases, leaving 14 bases between them. Germline CDR1 and CDR2: SGHDT and YYEEEE. CDR3 sequence: CASSRRQEIYEQYF. CDR3 in DNA: TGTGCCAGCAGCCGGAGACAGGAGATCTACGAGCAGTACTTC.

The chain combines TRBV7-2 with TRBJ1-6; 9 bases are shared with TRBD1. The CDR3 runs to 14 residues. The V gene end was trimmed by 6 bases and the J gene end by 9 bases; junction bases not matched to a gene: 6. CDR1 SGHTA and CDR2 FQGNSA come from the germline V gene. CDR3 sequence: CASSSTGGSSPLHF. In DNA, the CDR3 is TGTGCCAGCAGTAGTACAGGGGGCAGTTCACCCCTCCACTTT.

This clone was seen a few times. The chain carries TRBV7-8 and TRBJ1-6, with D uncertain. The CDR3 length is 15 residues. The germline CDR1 and CDR2 sequences are SGHVS and FQNEAQ. Deletions cut 0 bases from V and 8 bases from J, with 11 bases between. The CDR3 DNA reads as TGTGCCAGCAGCTTAGCCCAGGCCGGGGATTCACCCCTCCACTTT. Protein: CASSLAQAGDSPLHF.